Each of the 30 T cell receptor beta chains below was sequenced from the same sample in a study of blood T cells in healthy people across ages. A second PCR, run for 7 to 11 cycles, used a sample-barcoded 5' primer plus a J-beta primer mix. TCRdb used MiXCR to reprocess the 5' RACE reads, holding one entry per CDR3 protein. The data show 600,000 or so distinct CDR3 sequences, more than 20% seen once. The sample comprised blood. These receptors all come from a man aged 65 to 85 in good health.

The chain uses TRBV5-1 and TRBJ1-2; no clear D. The CDR3 has 12 residues. CDR1 SGHRS and CDR2 YFSETQ come from the germline V gene. Trimming left V 1 base short and J 6 bases short, with 7 bases between. For the CDR3, the DNA is TGCGCCAGCAGCTTGACGGAGGATGGCTACACCTTC. It specifies CASSLTEDGYTF.

As regards this clonotype: The final CDR3 position lacks the conserved phenylalanine or tryptophan, pointing to a likely read error. The J gene is TRBJ2-1, the V gene TRBV28; TRBD1 matches 9 bases. The DNA end lines up better with TRBJ2-5; the J call may be wrong. The CDR3 runs 14 residues. Per germline, CDR1 MDHEN and CDR2 SYDVKM. The DNA of the CDR3 is TGTGCCTGCAGCTACCCGGGACAGGGAAAGACCCAGTACCTC. Translation: CACSYPGQGKTQYL.

This clonotype showed up many times. V gene TRBV11-3 combines with J gene TRBJ2-5, with D uncertain. Trimming removed 2 bases at V and 3 bases at J, with 7 bases between. CDR1 and CDR2 (germline): SGHNT, YENEEA. There are 13 residues in the CDR3. In nucleotides, the CDR3 is TGTGCCAGCAGCTTAAACGGCGAAGAGACCCAGTACTTC. Translated, it gives CASSLNGEETQYF.

The V gene is TRBV3-1, the J gene TRBJ1-1, with D unclear. This CDR3 has 13 residues. Germline V gene data show CDR1 as LGHDT and CDR2 as YNNKEL (reference sequence). Trimming cost V 0 bases and J 11 bases, with 13 bases left between them. This chain's CDR3 is CASSQESRTRAFF. CDR3 nucleotide sequence: TGTGCCAGCAGCCAAGAATCACGGACTAGGGCTTTCTTT.

The table lists this clonotype with a count of one. The rearrangement uses TRBV9 and TRBJ1-3, with D unresolved. The V gene's germline CDR1 is SGDLS and CDR2 YYNGEE. V was clipped by 4 bases and J by 2 bases, with 22 bases between them. The CDR3 contains 18 residues. This chain's CDR3 is CASSPLLSRFAPGNTIYF. CDR3 DNA sequence: TGTGCCAGCAGCCCACTCCTCAGTAGATTCGCCCCTGGAAACACCATATATTTT.

The rearrangement links TRBV4-1 to TRBJ2-5; a possible D gene is TRBD1 (6 bases). Germline V gene sequence: CDR1 MGHRA, CDR2 YSYEKL. CDR3 length: 16 residues. Between the trimmed V and J ends, which lost 4 bases and 2 bases, there was a span of 17 bases. CDR3 residues: CASSRDDLGAQETQYF. CDR3 bases: TGCGCCAGCAGCCGAGACGATTTGGGGGCACAAGAGACCCAGTACTTC.

The chain is built from TRBV12-5 and TRBJ2-3, with a weak D call TRBD2 (6 bases). The CDR3 is 17 amino acids. Germline CDR1 and CDR2: LGHNT and FRNRAP. Trimming took 2 bases from V and 4 from J, leaving 19 bases between them. CDR3 sequence: CASGLPLAGTVPDTQYF. Here the CDR3 DNA reads TGTGCTAGTGGTTTGCCCCTGGCGGGAACCGTCCCAGATACGCAGTATTTT.

The chain has TRBV24-1 and TRBJ2-5, with D perhaps TRBD1 or TRBD2 (5 bases each). Germline-derived CDR1 and CDR2 are KGHDR and SFDVKD. Between the trimmed V and J ends, which lost 8 bases and 0 bases, there was a span of 12 bases. CDR3 length: 14 amino acids. CDR3 nucleotides: TGTGCCACCAAGCGAGGGACGGACCAAGAGACCCAGTACTTC. Residues: CATKRGTDQETQYF.

The chain links TRBV28 to TRBJ1-4, with D possibly matching TRBD1 (6 bases). The V and J ends lost 4 bases and 7 bases respectively, with 19 bases between them. Per germline, CDR1 MDHEN and CDR2 SYDVKM. The CDR3 runs 16 residues. The chain's CDR3 is CASSSPRGALGEKLFF. The CDR3 DNA sequence: TGTGCCAGCAGTTCTCCCCGGGGGGCCCTTGGTGAAAAACTGTTTTTT.

The J gene is TRBJ2-1, the V gene TRBV10-3, with 13 bases aligning to TRBD2. The CDR3 sequence is 14 residues long. V lost 5 bases to trimming and J lost 7 bases; unmatched junction nucleotides: 2. CDR1 is ENHRY, CDR2 SYGVKD, per germline. The CDR3 DNA is TGTGCCATCAGTTGGACTAGCGGGAGTAATGAGCAGTTCTTC. Amino acids: CAISWTSGSNEQFF.

This clonotype was seen many times. The CDR3 is CASSLDGQETQYF. For the CDR3, the DNA is TGTGCCAGCAGCTTAGACGGCCAAGAGACCCAGTACTTC. V usage is TRBV7-3 and J usage is TRBJ2-5; D uncertain. This CDR3 region has 13 residues. V was shortened by 2 bases and J by 1 base, with 5 bases between the two germline ends. Germline CDR1 and CDR2: SGHTA and FQGTGA.

CDR3 sequence: CASSKDYEQYF. Here the CDR3 DNA reads TGCGCCAGCAGCAAAGACTACGAGCAGTACTTC. J is TRBJ2-7 and V is TRBV5-1, with no clear D. The CDR3 has 11 amino acids. Germline V CDR1 and CDR2: SGHRS, YFSETQ. V was clipped by 4 bases and J by 3 bases, with 5 bases between them.

This clonotype is a singleton in its sample. The genes are TRBV12-3 or TRBV12-4 and TRBJ2-7, with 14 nucleotides matching TRBD2. Trimming took 5 bases from V and 4 from J; bases not matched to a gene: 7. The CDR3 is 16 amino acids. CDR3 loop: CASSPGTSGSIYEQYF. The CDR3 bases are TGTGCCAGCAGTCCCGGGACTAGCGGGAGCATTTACGAGCAGTACTTC.

Written as DNA, the CDR3 is TGTGCCAGCAGCCCAATTATAGCGGGAGGGTCAGATACGCAGTATTTT. As protein: CASSPIIAGGSDTQYF. J is TRBJ2-3 and V is TRBV7-2; the match to TRBD2 covers 11 bases. Germline V gene lookup returns CDR1 SGHTA and CDR2 FQGNSA. This CDR3 has 16 residues. J lost 4 bases, V lost 5 bases, and 8 bases had no gene match.

This clonotype has only a few counts. The gene calls are TRBV12-3 or TRBV12-4 and TRBJ1-1; 9 bases map to TRBD1. The length of the CDR3 is 13 residues. V shed 1 base, J shed 10 bases, and the junction held 4 bases outside the gene matches. CDR3 bases: TGTGCCAGCAGTTTAGGACAGGGGGTTGGAGCTTTCTTT. Protein sequence: CASSLGQGVGAFF.

This clonotype was observed a few times. The chain is built from TRBV5-1 and TRBJ2-1, with no clear D. The V and J ends lost 1 base and 2 bases respectively, with 7 bases between them. The CDR3 is 14 residues long. CDR1 is SGHRS, CDR2 YFSETQ, per germline. CDR3 protein: CASSLTETYNEQFF. The CDR3 coding sequence is TGCGCCAGCAGCTTGACGGAAACCTACAATGAGCAGTTCTTC.

This clonotype was recorded many times. The chain employs TRBV5-5 and TRBJ1-4; TRBD1 aligns across 7 bases. The V segment lost 4 bases and the J segment 3 bases; nucleotides outside the gene matches: 6. Germline lookup yields CDR1 SGHKS and CDR2 YYEKEE (reference sequence). This CDR3 has 15 amino acids. The CDR3 bases are TGTGCCAGCAGCCCCAGGGGGGACCCTAATGAAAAACTGTTTTTT. Translation gives CASSPRGDPNEKLFF.

The chain employs TRBV12-3 or TRBV12-4 and TRBJ2-3, with D possibly TRBD1 on 6 matching bases. V lost 3 bases and J lost 3, with 13 bases in between. The CDR3 has 15 amino acids. The DNA of the CDR3 is TGTGCCAGCAGTTTTCTAAGCCAGGGGACAGATACGCAGTATTTT. It is translated as CASSFLSQGTDTQYF.

The CDR3 spells CASIREAVPYNEQFF. Written as DNA, the CDR3 is TGTGCCAGCATTAGAGAGGCAGTCCCCTACAATGAGCAGTTCTTC. The chain carries TRBV12-3 or TRBV12-4 and TRBJ2-1; D is undetermined. This CDR3 region has 15 residues. Trimming left V 7 bases short and J 2 bases short, with 15 bases between.

This chain connects TRBV6-6 to TRBJ2-1; tentatively, D is TRBD2 (6 bases). V was pared by 2 bases and J by 4 bases, with 9 bases between. Germline loops: CDR1 MNHNY, CDR2 SVGAGI (reference sequence). The CDR3 extends over 14 amino acids. For the CDR3, the DNA is TGTGCCAGCAGTTACCCGGGGGATTACAATGAGCAGTTCTTC. Residues: CASSYPGDYNEQFF.

The chain recombines TRBV7-6 with TRBJ2-1; possible D gene TRBD2, 7 bases. With 1 base removed from V and 8 bases from J, the gap between germline ends came to 15 bases. The CDR3 length is 15 residues. From germline, CDR1 is SGHVS and CDR2 FNYEAQ. In DNA, the CDR3 is TGTGCCAGCAGCTTAGGGGTGGCGGGGGCGGATGAGCAGTTCTTC. It yields the protein CASSLGVAGADEQFF.

This clonotype was observed a handful of times. The chain couples TRBV20-1 to TRBJ2-5; possible D gene TRBD1, 6 bases. The J call could be wrong; TRBJ2-1 is a better fit for the DNA end. CDR3 length: 15 amino acids. Germline V gene lookup returns CDR1 DFQATT and CDR2 SNEGSKA (reference sequence). CDR3 bases: TGCAGTGCTAGAGATCCCCGAGTGGGGGCCAGTGAGCAGTTCTTC. Amino acids: CSARDPRVGASEQFF.

The rearrangement uses TRBV27 and TRBJ2-1; TRBD2 is a possible D gene (5 bases). CDR1 MNHEY and CDR2 SMNVEV come from the germline V gene (reference sequence). This CDR3 is 15 amino acids long. V was pared by 3 bases and J by 6 bases, with 15 bases between. CDR3 in amino acids: CASSFPLDSSNEQFF. DNA for the CDR3: TGTGCCAGCAGTTTCCCCTTGGACTCGTCCAATGAGCAGTTCTTC.

The V call is TRBV5-1, the J call TRBJ1-3; 9 nucleotides line up with TRBD1. This CDR3 spans 15 amino acids. CDR1 is SGHRS and CDR2 is YFSETQ in the germline V gene. The junction had 4 bases not matched to a gene; V was cut back by 3 bases and J by 3 bases. CDR3 in amino acids: CASSSTGGNGNTIYF. For the CDR3, the DNA is TGCGCCAGCAGCTCTACAGGGGGCAATGGAAACACCATATATTTT.

The rearrangement links TRBV28 to TRBJ1-4; weak D call: TRBD1 (5 bases). CDR3 length: 14 amino acids. Germline V gene lookup returns CDR1 MDHEN and CDR2 SYDVKM. V lost 3 bases, J lost 2 bases, and 7 bases lay in between. The CDR3 is CASSFWGTNEKLFF. For the CDR3, the DNA is TGTGCCAGCAGTTTCTGGGGGACTAATGAAAAACTGTTTTTT.

This clonotype was counted a few times. The V call is TRBV6-2 or TRBV6-3, the J call TRBJ2-2, with TRBD2 matching 8 bases. This CDR3 has 16 residues. The V segment lost 1 base and the J segment 6 bases; nucleotides outside the gene matches: 7. Germline lookup yields CDR1 MNHEY and CDR2 SVGEGT. CDR3 region: CASSYYLAGGPGELFF. In nucleotides, the CDR3 is TGTGCCAGCAGTTACTACTTGGCGGGAGGTCCCGGGGAGCTGTTTTTT.

The V gene is TRBV29-1, the J gene TRBJ2-3; D possibly corresponds to TRBD2 (6 bases). The length of the CDR3 is 12 residues. Trimming took 8 bases from V and 4 from J, leaving 13 bases between them. Looked up from germline, CDR1 is SQVTM and CDR2 is ANQGSEA. CDR3 sequence: CSSAREADTQYF. The CDR3 DNA follows: TGCAGCAGTGCGCGGGAAGCAGATACGCAGTATTTT.

The chain carries TRBV6-2 or TRBV6-3 and TRBJ2-5; 8 bases are shared with TRBD1. The J call may be incorrect, as the DNA end agrees better with TRBJ2-7. This CDR3 is 14 amino acids long. Germline V CDR1 and CDR2: MNHEY, SVGEGT. CDR3 sequence reads: CAISPTGASYEQYF. The CDR3 region has the DNA TGTGCCATCTCACCGACAGGGGCCTCCTACGAGCAGTACTTC.

As for this clonotype: Relative to the germline gene, one junction end is altered; a read error may explain this. The gene calls are TRBV7-9 and TRBJ2-1, with D unclear. The CDR3 length is 13 residues. In germline, CDR1 is SEHNR, CDR2 FQNEAQ (reference sequence). CDR3 in DNA: TGTGCCGGCAGCCCCACCCCAGTCAATGAGCAGTTCTTC. Protein sequence: CAGSPTPVNEQFF.

The chain couples TRBV5-1 to TRBJ2-7, with D maybe TRBD1 (6 bases). Germline V gives CDR1 SGHRS, CDR2 YFSETQ. The ends were cut back, 4 bases at V and 5 bases at J, with 16 bases in the middle. This CDR3 comprises 14 residues. The CDR3 region has the DNA TGCGCCAGCAGCCCGAACTCTCAGGGGAACGAGCAGTACTTC. It is translated as CASSPNSQGNEQYF.